Described below is a single T cell receptor beta chain sequence and its context. The data belong to a study of shared clonotypes between healthy human individuals. Data came from immunoSEQ multiplex PCR; TCRdb stores just in-frame clones and leaves some out. The sample consists of 980,000 or so clones, around three quarters of them appearing once. The source of this sequence is a man younger than 35 in good health. What was sequenced was memory CD4+ T cells sorted from blood. Subset described: CD45RA-negative fraction.

CDR3 region: CASSLEVLGLAGEQFF. DNA of the CDR3: TGTGCCAGCAGCTTAGAGGTCTTGGGCCTCGCGGGGGAGCAGTTCTTC. V usage is TRBV7-9 and J usage is TRBJ2-1; D perhaps matches TRBD2 (6 bases). This CDR3 contains 16 residues. V shed 1 base and J shed 10 bases, with 20 bases lying between them. The V gene's germline CDR1 is SEHNR and CDR2 FQNEAQ (reference sequence).